The 22 T cell receptor beta chains reported below all come from one sample, sequenced in a study of blood T cell repertoires in COVID-19. Only in-frame clones appear in the TCRdb table, and some are missing; sequencing was by immunoSEQ multiplex PCR. The sample consists of 150,000 to 200,000 clones, 84% of them appearing once. The sequenced sample consisted of PBMCs or T cells enriched from blood (not recorded which). All receptors come from a woman in her thirties who had been exposed to COVID-19.

This chain joins TRBV2 and TRBJ1-6, with 7 bases that match TRBD1. Losses at the gene ends were 9 bases for V and 7 bases for J; bases not matched to a gene: 3. This CDR3 has 12 residues. Germline lookup yields CDR1 SNHLY and CDR2 FYNNEI. The CDR3 protein is CARSQGNSPLHF. The CDR3 nucleotides are TGTGCCAGATCACAGGGGAATTCACCCCTCCACTTT.

J is TRBJ2-5 and V is TRBV9; TRBD1 agrees at 7 bases. The ends lost 4 bases at V and 5 bases at J; junction bases unmatched: 8. The CDR3 is made up of 14 amino acids. The V gene's germline CDR1 is SGDLS and CDR2 YYNGEE. CDR3 nucleotide sequence: TGTGCCAGCAGCTCCACCATCAGGGGGGAGACCCAGTACTTC. Protein: CASSSTIRGETQYF. Drawing the rest from reference TRBV9 and TRBJ2-5, the complete variable domain is DSGVTQTPKHLITATGQRVTLRCSPRSGDLSVYWYQQSLDQGLQFLIQYYNGEERAKGNILERFSAQQFPDLHSELNLSSLELGDSALYFCASSSTIRGETQYFGPGTRLLVL.

This rearrangement joins TRBV19 to TRBJ1-1; 9 positions match TRBD1. The CDR3 has 14 amino acids. CDR1 and CDR2 from the germline V gene are LNHDA and SQIVND (reference sequence). Trimming removed 6 bases from V and 1 base from J; junction bases left unmatched: 3. The CDR3 loop is CASRGQGPNTEAFF. The CDR3, as DNA: TGTGCCAGTAGAGGACAGGGGCCGAACACTGAAGCTTTCTTT.

The V and J genes are TRBV13 and TRBJ2-1, with 10 bases identical to TRBD1. The V gene end was trimmed by 5 bases and the J gene end by 2 bases; junction bases not matched to a gene: 3. CDR1 PRHDT and CDR2 FYEKMQ come from the germline V gene (reference sequence). The CDR3 totals 15 residues. CDR3 sequence (DNA): TGTGCCAGCAGCCCCGGGACAGGGGCCTACAATGAGCAGTTCTTC. Its translation is CASSPGTGAYNEQFF.

This clone was seen a handful of times. The J gene is TRBJ2-1, the V gene TRBV5-1; 11 bases align to TRBD2. After removal of 1 base from V and 7 bases from J, the junction contained 1 base not matched to a gene. The CDR3 totals 14 residues. In germline, CDR1 is SGHRS, CDR2 YFSETQ. The CDR3 is CASSLTSGGNEQFF. The CDR3 DNA reads as TGCGCCAGCAGCTTGACTAGCGGGGGAAATGAGCAGTTCTTC. The complete variable domain, with remaining parts taken from reference TRBV5-1 and TRBJ2-1, reads KAGVTQTPRYLIKTRGQQVTLSCSPISGHRSVSWYQQTPGQGLQFLFEYFSETQRNKGNFPGRFSGRQFSNSRSEMNVSTLELGDSALYLCASSLTSGGNEQFFGPGTRLTVL.

The chain joins TRBV5-1 to TRBJ1-2; unclear D gene. Trimming left V 5 bases short and J 3 bases short, with 11 bases between. From germline, CDR1 is SGHRS and CDR2 YFSETQ. The CDR3 is made up of 13 amino acids. DNA for the CDR3: TGCGCCAGCAGTTCCGGACTGGACTATGGCTACACCTTC. Translating gives CASSSGLDYGYTF.

This chain connects TRBV7-2 to TRBJ2-3; perhaps TRBD2 as D (6 bases). CDR1 and CDR2 (germline): SGHTA, FQGNSA. V gave up 5 bases and J gave up 6 bases, with 18 bases separating them. This CDR3 has 15 residues. CDR3 nucleotides: TGTGCCAGCAGCCCGACTAGTGCGGGCGGGGATACGCAGTATTTT. This gives the protein CASSPTSAGGDTQYF.

This clone has only one observation. The J gene is TRBJ1-2, the V gene TRBV5-1, with TRBD1 as a possible D gene (5 bases). Germline values: CDR1 SGHRS, CDR2 YFSETQ. Trimming pared 4 bases from V and 8 bases from J, leaving 18 bases between. The CDR3 has 14 amino acids. In nucleotides, the CDR3 is TGCGCCAGCAGCGATATTCAGGGCTGGTACGGCTACACCTTC. This sequence encodes CASSDIQGWYGYTF.

This clone was counted between two and nine times. The chain employs TRBV6-1 and TRBJ1-5; a weak D match, TRBD1 (5 bases). V dropped 6 bases and J dropped 3 bases, with 12 bases sitting between them. Looked up from germline, CDR1 is MNHNS and CDR2 is SASEGT. The CDR3 is 14 residues long. The CDR3 region is CASSQGGFNQPQHF. In DNA form, the CDR3 reads TGTGCCAGCAGCCAGGGAGGATTCAATCAGCCCCAGCATTTT.

A single count supports this clone. V and J are TRBV27 and TRBJ1-2, with D possibly matching TRBD1 (5 bases). Trimming took off 2 bases at V and 5 bases at J, with 9 bases between the two ends. Germline values: CDR1 MNHEY, CDR2 SMNVEV (reference sequence). The CDR3 totals 13 residues. CDR3 amino acids: CASSLGAAYGYTF. As DNA, the CDR3 is TGTGCCAGCAGTTTAGGGGCAGCATATGGCTACACCTTC.

The chain combines TRBV11-2 with TRBJ2-1; D might be TRBD2 (5 bases). Trimming cost V 2 bases and J 0 bases, with 17 bases left between them. Per germline, CDR1 SGHAT and CDR2 FQNNGV. The CDR3 contains 18 residues. CDR3 sequence reads: CASSLKLFGRDSYNEQFF. In nucleotides, the CDR3 is TGTGCCAGCAGCTTAAAACTTTTCGGACGGGACTCCTACAATGAGCAGTTCTTC.

The chain employs TRBV6-5 and TRBJ1-2; D unresolved. Looked up from germline, CDR1 is MNHEY and CDR2 is SVGAGI. The CDR3 runs to 12 residues. V was shortened by 7 bases and J by 1 base, with 7 bases between the two germline ends. The CDR3 sequence: CASIGSNYGYTF. The CDR3 nucleotides read TGTGCCAGCATCGGGAGTAACTATGGCTACACCTTC.

This chain joins TRBV4-3 and TRBJ1-5; TRBD1 matches at 7 bases. CDR3 size: 15 residues. Trimming took 1 base from V and 5 from J; bases not matched to a gene: 5. The germline CDR1 and CDR2 sequences are LGHNA and YSLEER. The CDR3 loop is CASSQGGQQDQPQHF. The CDR3 DNA sequence: TGCGCCAGCAGCCAAGGGGGACAGCAGGATCAGCCCCAGCATTTT.

The chain combines TRBV5-1 with TRBJ2-5; D may be TRBD2 (5 bases). Per germline, CDR1 SGHRS and CDR2 YFSETQ. Trimming pared 4 bases from V and 4 bases from J, leaving 14 bases between. The CDR3 runs 14 residues. CDR3 amino acids: CASSPQVRGETQYF. The CDR3 bases are TGCGCCAGCAGCCCCCAAGTTCGGGGAGAGACCCAGTACTTC.

CDR3 amino acids: CASSLIDRGAFF. The CDR3, as DNA: TGTGCCAGCAGCTTAATTGACCGGGGTGCTTTCTTT. V gene TRBV7-9 combines with J gene TRBJ1-1, with D unclear. Germline CDR1 SEHNR, CDR2 FQNEAQ (reference sequence). With 2 bases removed from V and 11 bases from J, the gap between germline ends came to 12 bases. The CDR3 contains 12 residues.

The chain employs TRBV27 and TRBJ2-2; no definite D call. CDR1 is MNHEY and CDR2 is SMNVEV in the germline V gene (reference sequence). CDR3 length: 15 residues. V lost 3 bases to trimming and J lost 1 base, with 9 bases between them. Written as DNA, the CDR3 is TGTGCCAGCAGTTTGAGAATCCTGAACACCGGGGAGCTGTTTTTT. Its protein is CASSLRILNTGELFF.

The rearrangement joins TRBV5-6 to TRBJ1-2, with TRBD1 identical over 11 bases. In germline, CDR1 is SGHDT, CDR2 YYEEEE. V shed 4 bases, J shed 3 bases, and the junction held 8 bases outside the gene matches. The CDR3 contains 16 residues. The CDR3 protein is CASSADRDRGDYGYTF. The DNA of the CDR3 is TGTGCCAGCAGCGCTGACCGGGACAGGGGGGACTATGGCTACACCTTC.

The chain recombines TRBV6-1 with TRBJ1-2; 9 nucleotides align to TRBD1. The V segment lost 1 base and the J segment 3 bases; nucleotides outside the gene matches: 0. Germline V gene sequence: CDR1 MNHNS, CDR2 SASEGT. The CDR3 length is 14 residues. CDR3 sequence (DNA): TGTGCCAGCAGTGAAGGGACAGGGGACTATGGCTACACCTTC. Residues: CASSEGTGDYGYTF.

The gene calls are TRBV4-2 and TRBJ1-2, with a tentative D call TRBD1 (6 bases). V dropped 0 bases and J dropped 3 bases, with 17 bases sitting between them. This CDR3 contains 17 residues. Germline CDR1 is LGHNA and CDR2 is YNFKEQ. CDR3 nucleotides: TGTGCCAGCAGCCAAGATTTACCGCGGACAGACTACTATGGCTACACCTTC. Translation: CASSQDLPRTDYYGYTF.

The rearrangement links TRBV4-3 to TRBJ1-2, with no clear D. Germline V gives CDR1 LGHNA, CDR2 YSLEER. Trimming shortened V by 0 bases and J by 4 bases, and 12 bases separated the two germline ends. The CDR3 has 15 residues. The CDR3 nucleotides read TGCGCCAGCAGCCAAGAGTCGGGCGGGCCCTATGGCTACACCTTC. Protein product: CASSQESGGPYGYTF.

The gene calls are TRBV11-2 and TRBJ1-2; 8 nucleotides line up with TRBD1. Per the germline V gene, CDR1 is SGHAT and CDR2 is FQNNGV. The CDR3 totals 15 residues. V shed 5 bases, J shed 4 bases, and the junction held 9 bases outside the gene matches. The CDR3 DNA is TGTGCCAGCAGCCCATGGGACAGGACCTTCTATGGCTACACCTTC. Translated: CASSPWDRTFYGYTF. The full variable domain, with the rest looked up from reference TRBV11-2 and TRBJ1-2, is EAGVAQSPRYKIIEKRQSVAFWCNPISGHATLYWYQQILGQGPKLLIQFQNNGVVDDSQLPKDRFSAERLKGVDSTLKIQPAKLEDSAVYLCASSPWDRTFYGYTFGSGTRLTVV.

Regarding this clone: The junction departs from the called germline gene at one end, perhaps through a read error. The rearrangement links TRBV12-3 or TRBV12-4 to TRBJ1-1; a possible D gene is TRBD1 (5 bases). The CDR3 is 13 residues long. This CDR3 reads CTSSLGQNTEAFF. As DNA, the CDR3 is TGTACCAGCAGTTTAGGACAGAACACTGAAGCTTTCTTT.